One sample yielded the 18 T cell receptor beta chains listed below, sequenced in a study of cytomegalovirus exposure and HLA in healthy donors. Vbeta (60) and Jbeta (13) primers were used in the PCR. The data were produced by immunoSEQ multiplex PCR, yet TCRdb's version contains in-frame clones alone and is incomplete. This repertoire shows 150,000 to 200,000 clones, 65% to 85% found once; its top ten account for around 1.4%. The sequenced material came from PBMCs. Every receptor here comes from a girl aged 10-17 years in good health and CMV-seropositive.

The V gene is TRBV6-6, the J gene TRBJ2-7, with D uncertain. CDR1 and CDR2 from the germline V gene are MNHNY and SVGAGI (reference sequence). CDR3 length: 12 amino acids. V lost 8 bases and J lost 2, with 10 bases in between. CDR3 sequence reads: CASGVPPYEQYF. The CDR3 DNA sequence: TGTGCCAGCGGAGTACCTCCCTACGAGCAGTACTTC.

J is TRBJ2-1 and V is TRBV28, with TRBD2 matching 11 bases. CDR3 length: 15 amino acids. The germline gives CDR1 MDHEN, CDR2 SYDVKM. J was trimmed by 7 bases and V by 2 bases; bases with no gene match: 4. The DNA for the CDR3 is TGTGCCAGCAGTTTAAGCGCTAGCGGGAGGAATGAGCAGTTCTTC. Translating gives CASSLSASGRNEQFF.

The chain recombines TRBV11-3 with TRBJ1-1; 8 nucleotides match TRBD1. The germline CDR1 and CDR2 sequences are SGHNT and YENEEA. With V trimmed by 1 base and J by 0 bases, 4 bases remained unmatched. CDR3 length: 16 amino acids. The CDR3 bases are TGTGCCAGCAGCTTAGGGAACAGGGGGATGAACACTGAAGCTTTCTTT. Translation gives CASSLGNRGMNTEAFF.

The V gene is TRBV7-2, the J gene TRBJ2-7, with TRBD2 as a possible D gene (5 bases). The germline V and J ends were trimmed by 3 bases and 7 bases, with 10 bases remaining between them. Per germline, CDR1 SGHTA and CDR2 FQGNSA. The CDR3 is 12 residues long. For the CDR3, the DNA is TGTGCCAGCAGCTTTCGAGGGAATGAGCAGTACTTC. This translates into CASSFRGNEQYF.

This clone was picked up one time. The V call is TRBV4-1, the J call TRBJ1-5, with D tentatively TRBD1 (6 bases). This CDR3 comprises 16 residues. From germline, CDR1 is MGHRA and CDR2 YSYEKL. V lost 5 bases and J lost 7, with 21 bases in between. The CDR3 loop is CASSYSRQGNLQPQHF. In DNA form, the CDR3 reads TGCGCCAGCAGCTACAGTAGGCAGGGGAATTTGCAGCCCCAGCATTTT.

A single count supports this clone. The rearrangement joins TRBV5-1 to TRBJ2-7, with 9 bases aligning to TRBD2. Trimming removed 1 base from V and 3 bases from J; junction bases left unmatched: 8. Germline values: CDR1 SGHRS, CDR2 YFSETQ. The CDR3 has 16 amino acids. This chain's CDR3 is CASSLISSGSFYEQYF. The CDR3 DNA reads TGCGCCAGCAGCTTGATAAGTAGCGGGAGTTTCTACGAGCAGTACTTC.

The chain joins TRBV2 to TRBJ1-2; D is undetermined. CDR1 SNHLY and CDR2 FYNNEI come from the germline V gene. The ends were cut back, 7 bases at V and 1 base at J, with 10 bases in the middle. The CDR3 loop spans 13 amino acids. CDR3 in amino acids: CASTPGFNYGYTF. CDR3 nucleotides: TGTGCCAGCACCCCAGGTTTTAACTATGGCTACACCTTC.

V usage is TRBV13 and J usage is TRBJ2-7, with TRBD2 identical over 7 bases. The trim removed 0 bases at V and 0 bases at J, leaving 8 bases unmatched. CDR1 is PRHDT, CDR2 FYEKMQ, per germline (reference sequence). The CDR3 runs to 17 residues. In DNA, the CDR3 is TGTGCCAGCAGCTTAGGTTGGAGCGGGATGTTCTCCTACGAGCAGTACTTC. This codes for CASSLGWSGMFSYEQYF. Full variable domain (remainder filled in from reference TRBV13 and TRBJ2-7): AAGVIQSPRHLIKEKRETATLKCYPIPRHDTVYWYQQGPGQDPQFLISFYEKMQSDKGSIPDRFSAQQFSDYHSELNMSSLELGDSALYFCASSLGWSGMFSYEQYFGPGTRLTVT.

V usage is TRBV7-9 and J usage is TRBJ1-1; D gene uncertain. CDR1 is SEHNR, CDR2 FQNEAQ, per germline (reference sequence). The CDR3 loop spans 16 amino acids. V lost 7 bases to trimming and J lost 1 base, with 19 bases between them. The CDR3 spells CASTQEGSLRNTEAFF. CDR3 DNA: TGTGCCAGCACCCAGGAGGGCAGTCTTCGGAACACTGAAGCTTTCTTT.

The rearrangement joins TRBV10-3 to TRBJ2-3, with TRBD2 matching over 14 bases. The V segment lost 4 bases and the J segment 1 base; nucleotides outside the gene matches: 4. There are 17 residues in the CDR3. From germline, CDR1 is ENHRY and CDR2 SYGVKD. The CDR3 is CAISGTSGRTGTDTQYF. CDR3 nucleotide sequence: TGTGCCATCAGTGGGACTAGCGGGAGGACAGGCACAGATACGCAGTATTTT.

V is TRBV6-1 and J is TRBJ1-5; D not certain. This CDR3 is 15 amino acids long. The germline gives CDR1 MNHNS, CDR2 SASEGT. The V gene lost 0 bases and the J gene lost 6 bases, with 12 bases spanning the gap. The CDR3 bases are TGTGCCAGCAGTGAAGCGCTTGGGCTATCTCAGCCCCAGCATTTT. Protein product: CASSEALGLSQPQHF.

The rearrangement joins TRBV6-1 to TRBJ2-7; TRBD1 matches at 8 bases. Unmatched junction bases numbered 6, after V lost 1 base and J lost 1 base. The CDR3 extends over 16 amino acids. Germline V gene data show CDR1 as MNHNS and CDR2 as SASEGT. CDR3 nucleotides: TGTGCCAGCAGTGAAGAGCGGACAGGGTTTTCCTACGAGCAGTACTTC. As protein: CASSEERTGFSYEQYF.

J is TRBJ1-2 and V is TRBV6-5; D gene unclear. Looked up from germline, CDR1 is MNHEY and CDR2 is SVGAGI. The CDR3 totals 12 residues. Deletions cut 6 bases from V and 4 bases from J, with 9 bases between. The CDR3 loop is CASRRGSYGYTF. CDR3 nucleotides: TGTGCCAGCAGACGAGGGTCCTATGGCTACACCTTC.

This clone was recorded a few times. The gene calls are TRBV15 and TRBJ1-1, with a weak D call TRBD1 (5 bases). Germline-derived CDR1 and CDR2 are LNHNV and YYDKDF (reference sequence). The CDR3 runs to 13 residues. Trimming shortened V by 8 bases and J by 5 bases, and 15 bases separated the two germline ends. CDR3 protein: CATCRRGKTEAFF. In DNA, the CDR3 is TGTGCCACCTGTAGAAGGGGAAAAACTGAAGCTTTCTTT. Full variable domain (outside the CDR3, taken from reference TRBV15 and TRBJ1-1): DAMVIQNPRYQVTQFGKPVTLSCSQTLNHNVMYWYQQKSSQAPKLLFHYYDKDFNNEADTPDNFQSRRPNTSFCFLDIRSPGLGDTAMYLCATCRRGKTEAFFGQGTRLTVV.

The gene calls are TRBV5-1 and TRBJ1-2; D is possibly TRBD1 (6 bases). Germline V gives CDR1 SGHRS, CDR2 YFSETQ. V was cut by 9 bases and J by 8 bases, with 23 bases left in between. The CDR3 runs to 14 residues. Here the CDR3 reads CATSDATGYRGYTF. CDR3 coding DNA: TGCGCCACCTCAGACGCCACAGGGTATCGGGGCTACACCTTC. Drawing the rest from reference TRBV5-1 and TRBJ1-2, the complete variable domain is KAGVTQTPRYLIKTRGQQVTLSCSPISGHRSVSWYQQTPGQGLQFLFEYFSETQRNKGNFPGRFSGRQFSNSRSEMNVSTLELGDSALYLCATSDATGYRGYTFGSGTRLTVV.

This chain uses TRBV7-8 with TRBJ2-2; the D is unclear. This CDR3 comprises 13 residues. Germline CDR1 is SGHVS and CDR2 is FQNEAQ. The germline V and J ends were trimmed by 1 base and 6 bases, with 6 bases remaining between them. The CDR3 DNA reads TGTGCCAGCAGCTTAGACGGTCCCGGGGAGCTGTTTTTT. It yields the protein CASSLDGPGELFF.

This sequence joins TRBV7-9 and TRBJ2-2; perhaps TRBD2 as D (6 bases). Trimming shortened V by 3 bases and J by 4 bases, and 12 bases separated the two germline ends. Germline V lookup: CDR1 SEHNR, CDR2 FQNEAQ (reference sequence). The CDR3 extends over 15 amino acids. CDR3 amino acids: CASSLVPSVTGELFF. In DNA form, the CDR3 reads TGTGCCAGCAGCTTGGTCCCTAGCGTCACCGGGGAGCTGTTTTTT.

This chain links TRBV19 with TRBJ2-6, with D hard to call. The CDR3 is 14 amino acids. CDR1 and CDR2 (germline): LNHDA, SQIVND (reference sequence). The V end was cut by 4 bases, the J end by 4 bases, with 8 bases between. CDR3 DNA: TGTGCCAGTAGTAGAGTCTCCGGGGCCAACGTCCTGACTTTC. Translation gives CASSRVSGANVLTF. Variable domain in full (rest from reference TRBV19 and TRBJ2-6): DGGITQSPKYLFRKEGQNVTLSCEQNLNHDAMYWYRQDPGQGLRLIYYSQIVNDFQKGDIAEGYSVSREKKESFPLTVTSAQKNPTAFYLCASSRVSGANVLTFGAGSRLTVL.